This T cell receptor beta chain was sequenced in a study of blood T cell repertoires in COVID-19. For the study at large: There were acute and convalescent COVID-19 samples, and they came from the United States, Italy and Spain.

This clone was counted between two and nine times. In the study's own analysis: Counts of nucleated cells, estimated from reference gene primer amplification, were obtained. The repertoire was sequenced with immunoSEQ multiplex PCR; TCRdb's copy has only in-frame clones and lacks some. From that table come the V and J calls and clone size; the DNA was used to work out D and trimming. The sample shows fewer than 400,000 clones, 75% to 90% of them seen only once. CDR1 is MNHEY, CDR2 SVGAGI, per germline. Trimming took off 6 bases at V and 3 bases at J, with 12 bases between the two ends. The CDR3 runs 14 residues.

The TCR comes from a woman younger than 35 with acute or convalescent COVID-19. This chain connects TRBV6-5 to TRBJ1-5, with D hard to call. The sequencing input was peripheral blood. The CDR3 loop is CASSLEAVNQPQHF. CDR3 in DNA: TGTGCCAGCAGCCTAGAGGCAGTCAATCAGCCCCAGCATTTT.